These T cell receptor beta chains were read from a single sample in a study of T cell changes during pregnancy in multiple sclerosis. Measured with immunoSEQ multiplex PCR; TCRdb has only the in-frame clones, and not every one. This sample carries around 92,000 clones, 90% to 95% of them seen once, and the ten largest clones take over 3.5%. The sample here was peripheral blood, taken in the first trimester of pregnancy. The origin of the receptors is a female donor with multiple sclerosis, enrolled in a pregnancy study. Each CDR3 is given with its conserved first and last residue. The D gene is left open where the match is weak. Rows give clone size only sometimes, using once, few, many, or a class for an expanded clone.

d_call	cdr3_length	v_call	j_call	clone_size	cdr3_nt	cdr3_aa
TRBD1	15	TRBV5-1	TRBJ1-2	.	TGCGCCAGCAGCTTGGACCGGACAGGGTATGATGGCTACACCTTC	CASSLDRTGYDGYTF
.	19	TRBV7-6	TRBJ1-5	.	TGTGCCAGCAGCTTAGCTCCGGGGGGTAGGGCCCCTATAGATCAGCCCCAGCATTTT	CASSLAPGGRAPIDQPQHF
TRBD2	13	TRBV15	TRBJ2-1	.	TGTGCCACCCTGGGACTAGCGGGGGGTCACGCGATCTTC	CATLGLAGGHAIF
TRBD1	14	TRBV6-6	TRBJ2-7	.	TGTGCCAGCAGTTTCGGACAGGGGACGGACGAGCAGTACTTC	CASSFGQGTDEQYF
.	15	TRBV9	TRBJ1-6	.	TGTGCCAGCAGCGTAGGCGGGAAATCAGATTCACCCCTCCACTTT	CASSVGGKSDSPLHF
TRBD1	15	TRBV5-5	TRBJ1-2	.	TGTGCCAGCAGCTTTCGGGCAGGGGGCTTAGGTGGCTACACCTTC	CASSFRAGGLGGYTF
.	15	TRBV25-1	TRBJ1-6	.	TGTGCCAGCAGTATCGACGGAGGTGGGTCTTCACCCCTCCACTTT	CASSIDGGGSSPLHF
TRBD1	15	TRBV13	TRBJ1-4	.	TGTGCCAGCAGTCAGAGAGGACAGGAGAATGAAAAACTGTTTTTT	CASSQRGQENEKLFF
.	14	TRBV5-1	TRBJ1-1	.	TGCGCCAGCAGCTCACAGGGCGTGAACACTGAAGCTTTCTTT	CASSSQGVNTEAFF
TRBD2	13	TRBV6-1	TRBJ2-3	.	TGTGCCAGCGGGCAGACTAGCAATCAGCCCCAGTATTTT	CASGQTSNQPQYF
.	15	TRBV25-1	TRBJ1-3	once	TGTGCCAGCAGTGAACCAGGGGCCTCTGGAAACACCATATATTTT	CASSEPGASGNTIYF
.	14	TRBV13	TRBJ2-5	.	TGTGCCAGCAGTCCCCCCAGTAGAGGGGAGACCCAGTACTTC	CASSPPSRGETQYF
TRBD1	17	TRBV9	TRBJ1-1	.	TGTGCCAGCAGCGTAGGCGGGGGGGGACAGCAGAACACTGAAGCTTTCTTT	CASSVGGGGQQNTEAFF
.	19	TRBV5-5	TRBJ2-2	.	TGTGCCAGCAGCTTTAGTGAGCACTCCGGGACATATAACACCGGGGAGCTGTTTTTT	CASSFSEHSGTYNTGELFF
TRBD2	18	TRBV9	TRBJ2-1	.	TGTGCCAGCAGCGTATCCTATAGCGGGTCCAGCTCCTACAATGAGCAGTTCTTC	CASSVSYSGSSSYNEQFF
.	13	TRBV19	TRBJ1-5	.	TGTGCCAGTATGCGAGGAGGCTATCAGCCCCAGCATTTT	CASMRGGYQPQHF
TRBD1	12	TRBV6-1	TRBJ2-1	.	TGTGCCAGCCGACAGGGTTGGGATGAGCAGTTCTTC	CASRQGWDEQFF
.	15	TRBV13	TRBJ1-2	.	TGTGCCAGCAGCTTAGGCAGCGCGGAGGCGAATGGCTACACCTTC	CASSLGSAEANGYTF